The rows below give T cell receptor beta chains drawn from one sample of a study of cytotoxic CD8 clonotypes in ibrutinib-treated CLL. The protocol was immunoSEQ multiplex PCR, while the TCRdb copy is restricted to in-frame clones and leaves out a portion. The sample has some 200,000 clones, over 60% seen once; the top ten hold 10% to 15%. The source material was PBMCs, sampled after 24 months of ibrutinib treatment. These receptors all come from a human donor with chronic lymphocytic leukemia. The CDR3 runs from the conserved cysteine through the conserved F or W. D genes are given only for firm matches. Clone size, where shown, is once, few, many, or a class for clones that have expanded.

d_call	v_call	j_call	clone_size	cdr3_nt	cdr3_aa
-	TRBV4-2	TRBJ1-4	few	TGTGCCAGCAGCCACGACCGACCCAACAGCCTAGAAAAACTGTTTTTT	CASSHDRPNSLEKLFF
TRBD2	TRBV27	TRBJ2-7	few	TGTGCCAGCAGTCTCCATGGGAGGGCCAGAGAGCAGTACTTC	CASSLHGRAREQYF
-	TRBV4-1	TRBJ2-1	-	TGCGCCAGCAGCCATTATGGCCAGAGCTCCTACAATGAGCAGTTCTTC	CASSHYGQSSYNEQFF
-	TRBV19	TRBJ1-2	-	TGTGCCAGTGCCAGTGAGGAAAGGGCCCTAAACTATGGCTACACCTTC	CASASEERALNYGYTF
-	TRBV5-8	TRBJ2-1	-	TGTGCCAGCAGACTGCGGGCCTACAATGAGCAGTTCTTC	CASRLRAYNEQFF
-	TRBV29-1	TRBJ2-7	-	TGCAGCGTTGAGGTAGGGCGGGCACAAGACGAGCAGTACTTC	CSVEVGRAQDEQYF
-	TRBV7-9	TRBJ2-7	few	TGTGCCAGCAGCAGACGCACAGGGAGCTCCTACGAGCAGTACTTC	CASSRRTGSSYEQYF
-	TRBV5-1	TRBJ2-2	-	TGCGCCAGCAGCTTGTATGGCAGGGAGGCCACCGGGGAGCTGTTTTTT	CASSLYGREATGELFF
-	TRBV5-1	TRBJ1-1	-	TGCGCCAGCAGCTTGGGCTTGTTACACACTGAAGCTTTCTTT	CASSLGLLHTEAFF
TRBD1	TRBV6-1	TRBJ1-1	few	TGTGCCAGCAGTAGGAGACAGGGGATGAACACTGAAGCTTTCTTT	CASSRRQGMNTEAFF
TRBD1	TRBV10-3	TRBJ2-7	-	TGTGCCATCAGTGAGTACAGGGGGCCGTACGAGCAGTACTTC	CAISEYRGPYEQYF
TRBD1	TRBV15	TRBJ1-4	-	TGTGCCACCTTGGGAGGACAGGGGAAGACTAATGAAAAACTGTTTTTT	CATLGGQGKTNEKLFF
-	TRBV7-2	TRBJ1-2	-	TGTGCCAGCAGCAAAAGGGCTGAACACGGGAGATATGGCTACACCTTC	CASSKRAEHGRYGYTF
-	TRBV5-4	TRBJ1-4	-	TGTGCCAGCAGCTTGAGGCCCGGGGATTTGGGAAAACTGTTTTTT	CASSLRPGDLGKLFF
TRBD1	TRBV18	TRBJ1-5	few	TGTGCCAGCTCACCAAGGGACAGGGGCATTTATAGCAATCAGCCCCAGCATTTT	CASSPRDRGIYSNQPQHF
TRBD1	TRBV6-4	TRBJ2-2	-	TGTGCCAGCAGTCCAGGGGGCCTCGGGGAGCTGTTTTTT	CASSPGGLGELFF